These 25 T cell receptor beta chains came from one sample sequenced in a study of T cells in Graves' hyperthyroidism and ophthalmopathy. TCR beta CDR3 regions were amplified from RNA transcripts. The TCR CDR3 was amplified in a first-round RT-PCR using the HTBI primer set. MiXCR, applied by TCRdb to the multiplex PCR reads, yields one record per CDR3 protein. Of more than 300,000 distinct CDR3 sequences listed, roughly 15% are singletons. The sample was blood. These receptors all come from a woman in her thirties with Graves' ophthalmopathy.

This clonotype was found many times. The chain is built from TRBV12-5 and TRBJ1-1; unclear D gene. CDR3 length: 16 residues. CDR1 and CDR2 from the germline V gene are LGHNT and FRNRAP. The V end lost 0 bases, the J end lost 1 base, and 12 bases lay between the germline ends. Here the CDR3 reads CASGLVRGRENTEAFF. The CDR3 DNA sequence: TGTGCTAGTGGTTTGGTACGAGGGAGGGAGAACACTGAAGCTTTCTTT.

This clonotype was seen at least ten times. This sequence joins TRBV3-1 and TRBJ2-2; D gene uncertain. This CDR3 spans 14 amino acids. CDR1 and CDR2 (germline): LGHDT, YNNKEL (reference sequence). V shed 4 bases and J shed 2 bases, with 8 bases lying between them. The CDR3 reads CASSPGHNTGELFF. CDR3 sequence (DNA): TGTGCCAGCAGCCCAGGCCATAACACCGGGGAGCTGTTTTTT.

This clonotype occurred many times. The J gene is TRBJ1-3, the V gene TRBV28, with unresolved D. The CDR3 contains 15 residues. Trimming removed 6 bases at V and 0 bases at J, with 12 bases between. From germline, CDR1 is MDHEN and CDR2 SYDVKM. CDR3 sequence: CASSQEHYSGNTIYF. The CDR3 DNA is TGTGCCAGCAGCCAAGAACATTACTCTGGAAACACCATATATTTT. The whole variable domain, filled in from reference TRBV28 and TRBJ1-3, reads DVKVTQSSRYLVKRTGEKVFLECVQDMDHENMFWYRQDPGLGLRLIYFSYDVKMKEKGDIPEGYSVSREKKERFSLILESASTNQTSMYLCASSQEHYSGNTIYFGEGSWLTVV.

This clonotype was picked up a small number of times. The chain employs TRBV20-1 and TRBJ2-3; 8 bases fit TRBD2. Germline V gene lookup returns CDR1 DFQATT and CDR2 SNEGSKA (reference sequence). V was clipped by 3 bases and J by 6 bases; unmatched bases: 5. There are 13 residues in the CDR3. DNA for the CDR3: TGCAGTGCTAGGAGCGGGGGAGGCGATACGCAGTATTTT. Translated: CSARSGGGDTQYF.

This clonotype was detected many times. The chain recombines TRBV30 with TRBJ1-5; a weak D match, TRBD1 (6 bases). The CDR3 covers 13 residues. Germline-derived CDR1 and CDR2 are GTSNPN and SVGIG (reference sequence). Trimming shortened V by 1 base and J by 9 bases, and 13 bases separated the two germline ends. In DNA form, the CDR3 reads TGTGCCTGGAGTGGGACAGTTGGAGGGCCCCAGCATTTT. This encodes CAWSGTVGGPQHF.

This clonotype was detected ten times or more. The V and J genes are TRBV20-1 and TRBJ2-5; D is unclear. V was trimmed by 1 base and J by 0 bases, leaving 9 bases between them. In germline, CDR1 is DFQATT, CDR2 SNEGSKA (reference sequence). The length of the CDR3 is 14 residues. The CDR3 region is CSARVVSYQETQYF. The CDR3 nucleotides are TGCAGTGCTAGAGTCGTCTCGTACCAAGAGACCCAGTACTTC.

There are many counts of this clonotype. V and J are TRBV6-6 and TRBJ1-1, with D uncertain. In germline, CDR1 is MNHNY, CDR2 SVGAGI (reference sequence). V lost 2 bases, J lost 0 bases, and 10 bases lay in between. The CDR3 extends over 15 amino acids. CDR3 sequence reads: CASSYDPILNTEAFF. The CDR3 DNA reads TGTGCCAGCAGTTACGACCCTATATTGAACACTGAAGCTTTCTTT.

The genes are TRBV5-1 and TRBJ1-6; D is undetermined. V was pared by 9 bases and J by 6 bases, with 16 bases between. The CDR3 has 14 residues. CDR1 and CDR2 (germline): SGHRS, YFSETQ. The CDR3 protein is CATSWGVSNSPLHF. Here the CDR3 DNA reads TGCGCCACGTCCTGGGGTGTGAGTAATTCACCCCTCCACTTT.

This clonotype was seen repeatedly, ten times or more. This chain links TRBV12-3 or TRBV12-4 with TRBJ1-3; D is unclear. The length of the CDR3 is 13 residues. Deletions cut 11 bases from V and 0 bases from J, with 11 bases between. In DNA, the CDR3 is TGTGCCGACAAGGTAACCTCTGGAAACACCATATATTTT. Translation gives CADKVTSGNTIYF.

The rearrangement joins TRBV19 to TRBJ1-4; the match to TRBD1 covers 7 bases. V shed 8 bases, J shed 4 bases, and the junction held 10 bases outside the gene matches. The CDR3 is 15 amino acids. The germline gives CDR1 LNHDA, CDR2 SQIVND (reference sequence). CDR3 sequence reads: CASETWGQNNEKLFF. CDR3 nucleotide sequence: TGTGCCAGTGAGACCTGGGGACAGAATAATGAAAAACTGTTTTTT.

This clonotype has just a few counts. V usage is TRBV5-4 and J usage is TRBJ2-3, with TRBD2 identical over 13 bases. The CDR3 contains 19 residues. Per the germline V gene, CDR1 is SGHNT and CDR2 is YYREEE (reference sequence). The V segment lost 4 bases and the J segment 0 bases; nucleotides outside the gene matches: 11. As DNA, the CDR3 is TGTGCCAGCAGCGCCTCCCTGGGACTAGCGGGGTCGAGCACAGATACGCAGTATTTT. Its translation: CASSASLGLAGSSTDTQYF. Full variable domain (missing parts from reference TRBV5-4 and TRBJ2-3): ETGVTQSPTHLIKTRGQQVTLRCSSQSGHNTVSWYQQALGQGPQFIFQYYREEENGRGNFPPRFSGLQFPNYSSELNVNALELDDSALYLCASSASLGLAGSSTDTQYFGPGTRLTVL.

This clonotype was counted at least ten times. The chain links TRBV15 to TRBJ1-2; the D is unclear. The length of the CDR3 is 13 residues. The germline V and J ends were trimmed by 5 bases and 0 bases, with 7 bases remaining between them. CDR1 is LNHNV, CDR2 YYDKDF, per germline (reference sequence). The CDR3 loop is CATSLLTNYGYTF. The CDR3 DNA reads TGTGCCACCAGCCTGCTCACTAACTATGGCTACACCTTC.

This clonotype came up many times. This chain joins TRBV5-1 and TRBJ1-4; tentative D call: TRBD1 (6 bases). V gave up 4 bases and J gave up 0 bases, with 13 bases separating them. Germline V CDR1 and CDR2: SGHRS, YFSETQ. CDR3 length equals 16 residues. CDR3 loop: CASSPGTRATNEKLFF. The CDR3 nucleotides are TGCGCCAGCAGCCCCGGGACACGAGCAACTAATGAAAAACTGTTTTTT.

This clonotype was seen many times. The gene calls are TRBV6-1 and TRBJ1-2; D perhaps matches TRBD1 (5 bases). CDR3 length equals 13 residues. Germline assignment: CDR1 MNHNS and CDR2 SASEGT. The V end was cut by 5 bases, the J end by 5 bases, with 12 bases between. The CDR3 bases are TGTGCCAGCAGTTTGGGACGACGTTATGGCTACACCTTC. The encoded protein is CASSLGRRYGYTF.

The table lists this clonotype with many counts. The J gene is TRBJ1-1, the V gene TRBV9; no reliable D call. V was clipped by 0 bases and J by 4 bases, with 10 bases between them. There are 14 residues in the CDR3. CDR1 is SGDLS and CDR2 is YYNGEE in the germline V gene. In DNA form, the CDR3 reads TGTGCCAGCAGCGTAGTGAGGTTGGGCACTGAAGCTTTCTTT. Encoded protein: CASSVVRLGTEAFF.

The chain carries TRBV11-1 and TRBJ1-1, with a weak D call TRBD1 (5 bases). With 5 bases removed from V and 3 bases from J, the gap between germline ends came to 10 bases. Germline V gives CDR1 SGHAT, CDR2 FQDESV (reference sequence). The CDR3 runs to 13 residues. The CDR3: CASSARGYTEAFF. The CDR3 nucleotides are TGTGCCAGCAGCGCGAGGGGATACACTGAAGCTTTCTTT.

This clonotype was observed at least ten times. The rearrangement uses TRBV12-3 or TRBV12-4 and TRBJ2-7; 7 bases map to TRBD1. V was pared by 7 bases and J by 3 bases, with 6 bases of the junction left unmatched. CDR3 size: 13 residues. CDR3 sequence reads: CASTENRGYEQYF. The CDR3 bases are TGTGCCAGCACCGAAAACAGGGGCTACGAGCAGTACTTC.

The J gene is TRBJ1-1, the V gene TRBV7-2; 8 nucleotides agree with TRBD1. The V segment lost 5 bases and the J segment 5 bases; nucleotides outside the gene matches: 7. CDR1 is SGHTA and CDR2 is FQGNSA in the germline V gene. The CDR3 consists of 14 residues. CDR3 protein: CASSTSRGRTEAFF. The DNA for the CDR3 is TGTGCCAGCAGCACTAGCAGGGGGCGTACTGAAGCTTTCTTT.

This clonotype has at least ten counts. The chain is built from TRBV30 and TRBJ2-2; tentative D call: TRBD1 (6 bases). Germline CDR1 is GTSNPN and CDR2 is SVGIG (reference sequence). Trimming stripped 0 bases from V and 8 bases from J, with 10 bases between. The CDR3 sequence is 13 residues long. CDR3 region: CAWSVTRGGELFF. The CDR3 bases are TGTGCCTGGAGTGTAACCAGGGGTGGGGAGCTGTTTTTT. Full variable domain (remainder filled in from reference TRBV30 and TRBJ2-2): SQTIHQWPATLVQPVGSPLSLECTVEGTSNPNLYWYRQAAGRGLQLLFYSVGIGQISSEVPQNLSASRPQDRQFILSSKKLLLSDSGFYLCAWSVTRGGELFFGEGSRLTVL.

This clonotype has only one observation. The rearrangement uses TRBV19 and TRBJ2-7; D unclear. V was cut by 0 bases and J by 2 bases, with 8 bases left in between. CDR1 LNHDA and CDR2 SQIVND come from the germline V gene (reference sequence). The CDR3 has 14 amino acids. The CDR3 region has the DNA TGTGCCAGTAGTATAGATCTTCTCGCCTACGAGCAGTACTTC. Translation: CASSIDLLAYEQYF. Using reference TRBV19 and TRBJ2-7 for the parts outside the CDR3, the full variable domain is DGGITQSPKYLFRKEGQNVTLSCEQNLNHDAMYWYRQDPGQGLRLIYYSQIVNDFQKGDIAEGYSVSREKKESFPLTVTSAQKNPTAFYLCASSIDLLAYEQYFGPGTRLTVT.

This clonotype was counted at least ten times. The chain has TRBV2 and TRBJ2-7; D is possibly TRBD2 (7 bases). Per the germline V gene, CDR1 is SNHLY and CDR2 is FYNNEI. The CDR3 extends over 14 amino acids. Between the trimmed V and J ends, which lost 3 bases and 0 bases, there was a span of 9 bases. The CDR3 bases are TGTGCCAGCAGTGAGGGGGGGCCCTCCTACGAGCAGTACTTC. Protein: CASSEGGPSYEQYF.

There are a few counts of this clonotype. The V and J genes are TRBV24-1 and TRBJ2-7; 8 bases map to TRBD1. With V trimmed by 2 bases and J by 3 bases, 2 bases remained unmatched. Germline V CDR1 and CDR2: KGHDR, SFDVKD. CDR3 length: 14 residues. CDR3 DNA: TGTGCCACCAGTGATTCGACAGGGGACTACGAGCAGTACTTC. Protein sequence: CATSDSTGDYEQYF.

This clonotype was counted at least ten times. The J gene is TRBJ2-5, the V gene TRBV12-3 or TRBV12-4; possible D gene TRBD2, 5 bases. The V gene lost 5 bases and the J gene lost 4 bases, with 11 bases spanning the gap. This CDR3 has 13 amino acids. The CDR3: CASSPQRRETQYF. CDR3 DNA sequence: TGTGCCAGCAGTCCTCAGCGGAGAGAGACCCAGTACTTC.

This clonotype was found many times. The chain has TRBV12-3 or TRBV12-4 and TRBJ2-3; 9 nucleotides align to TRBD2. The CDR3 is made up of 15 amino acids. With V trimmed by 3 bases and J by 2 bases, 3 bases remained unmatched. The CDR3: CASSFSSGATDTQYF. The CDR3 nucleotides are TGTGCCAGCAGTTTCTCTAGCGGGGCCACAGATACGCAGTATTTT.

This clonotype was counted many times. This chain uses TRBV2 with TRBJ1-1, with D hard to call. CDR1 and CDR2 from the germline V gene are SNHLY and FYNNEI. The V gene lost 6 bases and the J gene lost 6 bases, with 8 bases spanning the gap. The CDR3 has 11 residues. Here the CDR3 reads CASRGWAEAFF. The CDR3 bases are TGTGCCAGCAGGGGTTGGGCTGAAGCTTTCTTT.